Below, 26 T cell receptor beta chains from the same sample are listed, as sequenced in a study of shared clonotypes between healthy human individuals. Profiling relied on immunoSEQ multiplex PCR, and the TCRdb table lists in-frame clones only, not all of them. The sample contains roughly 2.5 million clones, approximately 92% of which appear only once. The source material was naive CD4+ T cells sorted from blood. Specified subset: CD45RA+ positively selected. These receptors all stem from a man between 18 and 35 years old in good health.

About this clone: Other nucleotide sequences in the sample specify the same CDR3. The chain couples TRBV10-3 to TRBJ1-1; D unresolved. V lost 6 bases to trimming and J lost 5 bases, with 7 bases between them. Germline assignment: CDR1 ENHRY and CDR2 SYGVKD. CDR3 size: 11 residues. CDR3 protein: CAISDGTEAFF. The CDR3 DNA reads as TGTGCCATCAGCGACGGGACTGAAGCTTTCTTT.

V and J are TRBV6-5 and TRBJ1-5; D ambiguous. Trimming left V 9 bases short and J 3 bases short, with 9 bases between. Germline assignment: CDR1 MNHEY and CDR2 SVGAGI. The CDR3 consists of 12 residues. CDR3 residues: CASHGLNQPQHF. The CDR3 DNA is TGTGCCAGTCACGGTCTCAATCAGCCCCAGCATTTT.

The chain carries TRBV6-6 and TRBJ2-3, with D perhaps given as TRBD1 or TRBD2 (5 bases each). The CDR3 length is 14 residues. The V and J ends lost 4 bases and 4 bases respectively, with 12 bases between them. Per germline, CDR1 MNHNY and CDR2 SVGAGI (reference sequence). The DNA for the CDR3 is TGTGCCAGCAGTTTGACTATGGGGGCAGATACGCAGTATTTT. Protein product: CASSLTMGADTQYF.

This clone has a single count. J is TRBJ2-3 and V is TRBV11-3; 9 bases agree with TRBD2. V shed 5 bases and J 0 bases; nucleotides not matched to a gene: 6. Germline CDR1 and CDR2: SGHNT and YENEEA. This CDR3 comprises 16 residues. The CDR3 loop is CASSPGTSISTDTQYF. The CDR3 DNA reads TGTGCCAGCAGCCCCGGGACTAGCATAAGCACAGATACGCAGTATTTT.

The chain couples TRBV29-1 to TRBJ2-4; 7 bases line up with TRBD1. Trimming took 4 bases from V and 0 from J; bases not matched to a gene: 6. The CDR3 spans 15 residues. Germline CDR1 and CDR2: SQVTM and ANQGSEA. The CDR3 loop is CSVAEDRRAKNIQYF. CDR3 DNA sequence: TGCAGCGTTGCTGAGGACAGGAGAGCCAAAAACATTCAGTACTTC.

The table lists this clone with a count of one. Within the sample, other DNA sequences also encode this same CDR3. V is TRBV30 and J is TRBJ1-5, with D tentatively TRBD1 (5 bases). The CDR3 has 14 residues. CDR1 is GTSNPN and CDR2 is SVGIG in the germline V gene (reference sequence). V lost 0 bases and J 4 bases, leaving 10 bases between the germline ends. Written as DNA, the CDR3 is TGTGCCTGGAGTGTACTCGGGGGTAATCAGCCCCAGCATTTT. This gives the protein CAWSVLGGNQPQHF.

This clone appeared a single time. The chain couples TRBV21-1 to TRBJ2-7. TRBV21-1 is noted as a pseudogene. This CDR3 spans 15 amino acids. The CDR3 DNA reads TGTGCCAGCAGCAAATGTGGGGTTTCCTCCTACGAGCAGTACTTC. Residues: CASSKCGVSSYEQYF.

The CDR3 sequence is CASSSEGLDNNEQFF. The CDR3 DNA sequence: TGTGCCAGCAGTTCCGAGGGACTAGATAACAATGAGCAGTTCTTC. The gene calls are TRBV6-5 and TRBJ2-1; 8 positions match TRBD2. In germline, CDR1 is MNHEY, CDR2 SVGAGI. J gave up 5 bases and V 4 bases, and 7 bases lay outside the gene matches. The CDR3 runs to 15 residues.

The gene calls are TRBV7-2 and TRBJ2-7; the D is unclear. Trimming removed 5 bases from V and 3 bases from J, with 17 bases in between. CDR3 size: 15 residues. CDR1 and CDR2 (germline): SGHTA, FQGNSA. This chain's CDR3 is CASSPGTAQHYEQYF. The CDR3 coding sequence is TGTGCCAGCAGCCCAGGTACGGCACAGCACTACGAGCAGTACTTC.

The V and J genes are TRBV30 and TRBJ2-4; 7 bases fit TRBD1. Trimming cost V 5 bases and J 3 bases; bases outside gene matches: 13. The CDR3 has 16 residues. Germline V gene data show CDR1 as GTSNPN and CDR2 as SVGIG (reference sequence). The CDR3 loop reads CAWEDQGQVGKNIQYF. CDR3 nucleotide sequence: TGTGCCTGGGAGGACCAAGGACAGGTTGGCAAAAACATTCAGTACTTC. Variable domain in full (rest from reference TRBV30 and TRBJ2-4): SQTIHQWPATLVQPVGSPLSLECTVEGTSNPNLYWYRQAAGRGLQLLFYSVGIGQISSEVPQNLSASRPQDRQFILSSKKLLLSDSGFYLCAWEDQGQVGKNIQYFGAGTRLSVL.

The V call is TRBV30, the J call TRBJ2-7, with 8 bases matching TRBD2. CDR1 GTSNPN and CDR2 SVGIG come from the germline V gene (reference sequence). The CDR3 has 14 residues. Trimming at V came to 1 base and at J to 2 bases, leaving 4 bases not matched to a gene. CDR3 sequence reads: CAWSGRGGTYEQYF. CDR3 DNA: TGTGCCTGGAGTGGTCGGGGGGGTACCTACGAGCAGTACTTC.

This sequence joins TRBV29-1 and TRBJ2-3, with D perhaps TRBD2 (7 bases). V was clipped by 6 bases and J by 0 bases, with 19 bases between them. The CDR3 extends over 16 amino acids. Per germline, CDR1 SQVTM and CDR2 ANQGSEA. This chain's CDR3 is CSVGGGRDGSTDTQYF. DNA of the CDR3: TGCAGCGTCGGAGGGGGGAGGGACGGTAGCACAGATACGCAGTATTTT.

Worth noting for this clone: The identical CDR3 is also encoded by other nucleotide sequences in the sample. This chain connects TRBV9 to TRBJ1-5; 8 positions match TRBD1. V lost 2 bases, J lost 6 bases, and 4 bases stayed unmatched. Germline V CDR1 and CDR2: SGDLS, YYNGEE. The CDR3 sequence is 14 residues long. The CDR3 DNA reads as TGTGCCAGCAGCGTCGGACAGGGTGGTCAGCCCCAGCATTTT. Residues: CASSVGQGGQPQHF.

V and J are TRBV19 and TRBJ2-5; 10 positions agree with TRBD2. Germline CDR1 reads LNHDA; CDR2 reads SQIVND (reference sequence). After removal of 3 bases from V and 4 bases from J, the junction contained 14 bases not matched to a gene. This CDR3 region has 18 residues. Here the CDR3 DNA reads TGTGCCAGTAGTATTGCCGGTGGGAAACTAGCGGGAATAGAGACCCAGTACTTC. This sequence encodes CASSIAGGKLAGIETQYF. The whole variable domain, filled in from reference TRBV19 and TRBJ2-5, reads DGGITQSPKYLFRKEGQNVTLSCEQNLNHDAMYWYRQDPGQGLRLIYYSQIVNDFQKGDIAEGYSVSREKKESFPLTVTSAQKNPTAFYLCASSIAGGKLAGIETQYFGPGTRLLVL.

The count of this clone is one. V and J are TRBV11-3 and TRBJ2-3; D may be TRBD1 (5 bases). Deletions cut 3 bases from V and 0 bases from J, with 13 bases between. Germline assignment: CDR1 SGHNT and CDR2 YENEEA. The CDR3 totals 16 residues. The CDR3: CASSFPDSQSTDTQYF. CDR3 coding DNA: TGTGCCAGCAGCTTTCCTGACAGCCAAAGCACAGATACGCAGTATTTT.

In DNA, the CDR3 is TGTGCCAGCAGTTCGGAACGTACAGGGGTCGGAGAAAAACTGTTTTTT. Encoded protein: CASSSERTGVGEKLFF. This rearrangement joins TRBV6-5 to TRBJ1-4; 7 nucleotides align to TRBD1. CDR1 is MNHEY, CDR2 SVGAGI, per germline. The CDR3 extends over 16 amino acids. Trimming took 4 bases from V and 8 from J; bases not matched to a gene: 13.

Regarding this clone: At the DNA level, this CDR3 is encoded by other sequences in the same sample as well. The chain carries TRBV5-1 and TRBJ1-4; D is possibly TRBD1 (6 bases). CDR3 length equals 14 residues. Germline CDR1 is SGHRS and CDR2 is YFSETQ. The germline V and J ends were trimmed by 1 base and 3 bases, with 7 bases remaining between them. CDR3 amino acids: CASSLTGSNEKLFF. In DNA, the CDR3 is TGCGCCAGCAGCTTGACAGGGTCTAATGAAAAACTGTTTTTT.

The chain couples TRBV7-8 to TRBJ1-3; D is ambiguous. CDR3 length: 17 residues. Germline CDR1 SGHVS, CDR2 FQNEAQ. V was shortened by 3 bases and J by 0 bases, with 15 bases between the two germline ends. CDR3 coding DNA: TGTGCCAGCAGCTTGAGAGACGGATTAACCTCTGGAAACACCATATATTTT. It is translated as CASSLRDGLTSGNTIYF.

This chain uses TRBV10-3 with TRBJ2-5, with 8 bases identical to TRBD1. The CDR3 consists of 15 residues. Germline values: CDR1 ENHRY, CDR2 SYGVKD. The ends lost 2 bases at V and 9 bases at J; junction bases unmatched: 11. The CDR3, as DNA: TGTGCCATCAGTGAGACCCCACAGGGGGGCCGGGCCCAGTACTTC. This gives the protein CAISETPQGGRAQYF.

Concerning this clone itself: Distinct nucleotide sequences in the sample also encode this CDR3. This chain uses TRBV19 with TRBJ2-3, with 7 bases aligning to TRBD1. Trimming at V came to 4 bases and at J to 3 bases, leaving 1 base not matched to a gene. CDR1 is LNHDA and CDR2 is SQIVND in the germline V gene (reference sequence). This CDR3 spans 13 amino acids. CDR3 coding DNA: TGTGCCAGTAGTAACAGGGGAACAGATACGCAGTATTTT. Protein: CASSNRGTDTQYF.

The chain joins TRBV5-8 to TRBJ1-5; 7 nucleotides line up with TRBD1. Germline-derived CDR1 and CDR2 are SGHTS and YDEGEE. V trimming: 4 bases; J trimming: 2 bases; junction bases outside the gene matches: 3. CDR3 length equals 14 residues. CDR3 nucleotide sequence: TGTGCCAGCAGCGTGGGGACAGGCAATCAGCCCCAGCATTTT. Protein: CASSVGTGNQPQHF.

The chain recombines TRBV12-5 with TRBJ2-1, with D perhaps matching TRBD2 (5 bases). The germline V gene has CDR1 LGHNT and CDR2 FRNRAP. V was clipped by 1 base and J by 5 bases, with 12 bases between them. The CDR3 length is 15 residues. DNA for the CDR3: TGTGCTAGTGGTTTGGGGAATAGCGTCCACAATGAGCAGTTCTTC. This translates into CASGLGNSVHNEQFF.

This clone was counted between two and nine times. This CDR3 is CASSSGGPANVLTF. DNA for the CDR3: TGTGCCAGCAGTTCAGGGGGACCGGCCAACGTCCTGACTTTC. This chain links TRBV28 with TRBJ2-6; 7 bases fit TRBD1. From germline, CDR1 is MDHEN and CDR2 SYDVKM. The CDR3 is 14 amino acids. V lost 4 bases to trimming and J lost 6 bases; unmatched junction nucleotides: 3.

The V call is TRBV27, the J call TRBJ2-7, with 11 bases that match TRBD2. The CDR3 consists of 16 residues. With V trimmed by 2 bases and J by 4 bases, 7 bases remained unmatched. Per the germline V gene, CDR1 is MNHEY and CDR2 is SMNVEV (reference sequence). The CDR3 DNA reads TGTGCCAGCAGTTTAGAGCGACTAGCGGGACCTTACGAGCAGTACTTC. It codes for CASSLERLAGPYEQYF.

The V gene is TRBV28, the J gene TRBJ1-2; TRBD1 is a possible D gene (5 bases). From germline, CDR1 is MDHEN and CDR2 SYDVKM. This CDR3 contains 13 residues. The ends were cut back, 6 bases at V and 5 bases at J, with 13 bases in the middle. The chain's CDR3 is CASSMTDSYGYTF. The CDR3 DNA sequence: TGTGCCAGCAGCATGACAGACTCTTATGGCTACACCTTC.

V gene TRBV7-9 combines with J gene TRBJ2-7, with D perhaps TRBD1 or TRBD2 (5 bases each). The CDR3 extends over 12 amino acids. Germline V gives CDR1 SEHNR, CDR2 FQNEAQ (reference sequence). With 7 bases removed from V and 7 bases from J, the gap between germline ends came to 14 bases. CDR3 nucleotides: TGTGCCAGCATCTCCCAAGGGGAGGAGCAGTACTTC. This codes for CASISQGEEQYF.